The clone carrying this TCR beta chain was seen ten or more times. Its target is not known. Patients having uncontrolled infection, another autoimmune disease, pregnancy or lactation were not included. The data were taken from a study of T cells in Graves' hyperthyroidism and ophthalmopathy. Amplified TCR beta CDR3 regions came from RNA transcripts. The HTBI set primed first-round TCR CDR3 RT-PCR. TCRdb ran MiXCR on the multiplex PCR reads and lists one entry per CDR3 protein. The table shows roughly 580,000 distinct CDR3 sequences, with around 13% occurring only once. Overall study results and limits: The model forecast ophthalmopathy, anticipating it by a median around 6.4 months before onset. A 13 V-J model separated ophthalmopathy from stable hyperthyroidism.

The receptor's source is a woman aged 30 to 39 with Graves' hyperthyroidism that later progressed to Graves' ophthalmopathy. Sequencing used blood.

The CDR3 nucleotides are TGTGCCAGTAGTAACCCAGCTAGTTCACCCCTCCACTTT. It encodes CASSNPASSPLHF. The rearrangement links TRBV19 to TRBJ1-6; no firm D call. Germline CDR1 and CDR2: LNHDA and SQIVND (reference sequence). The CDR3 extends over 13 amino acids. Trimming shortened V by 4 bases and J by 9 bases, and 10 bases separated the two germline ends.